This T cell receptor (beta chain) was identified during a study of cytomegalovirus exposure and HLA in healthy donors. A multiplex PCR was run with 60 Vbeta primers and 13 Jbeta primers. Assay used: immunoSEQ multiplex PCR; TCRdb lists only in-frame clones, some missing. This repertoire shows under 200,000 clones, about four fifths found once; its top ten account for 4% to 5%. The receptor's source is a man in his thirties or forties in good health and CMV-seronegative. Sequencing was performed on PBMCs.

In DNA, the CDR3 is TGTGCCAGCAGCTCGGAGGGACGGCTGAACACTGAAGCTTTCTTT. Translated: CASSSEGRLNTEAFF. The gene calls are TRBV7-2 and TRBJ1-1; tentative D call: TRBD1 (5 bases). Germline V gene data show CDR1 as SGHTA and CDR2 as FQGNSA. The germline V and J ends were trimmed by 4 bases and 0 bases, with 12 bases remaining between them. The CDR3 extends over 15 amino acids.